This T cell receptor beta chain emerged from a study of blood T cell repertoires in COVID-19. Turning to the study itself: Both acute and convalescent COVID-19 samples were obtained from the United States, Italy and Spain. Sources were T cells, B-cell-depleted T cells, or PBMCs; the material itself was cDNA or gDNA.

The age range of participants was about 18 to 90 years, with residence in about two dozen US areas. Using immunoSEQ multiplex PCR, the repertoire was profiled, and TCRdb retains in-frame clones only, with some absent. The table records 200,000 to 300,000 clones, roughly 85% of them present only once. Material for sequencing was PBMCs or T cells enriched from blood (not recorded which). The TCR was taken from a woman between 45 and 60 years old with acute COVID-19.

CDR3: CSARGRGPYEQYF. The CDR3 DNA reads TGCAGTGCTCGTGGCAGGGGACCCTACGAGCAGTACTTC. This chain joins TRBV20-1 and TRBJ2-7; a possible D gene is TRBD1 (6 bases). In germline, CDR1 is DFQATT, CDR2 SNEGSKA (reference sequence). Trimming cost V 5 bases and J 2 bases, with 13 bases left between them. The CDR3 runs 13 residues.